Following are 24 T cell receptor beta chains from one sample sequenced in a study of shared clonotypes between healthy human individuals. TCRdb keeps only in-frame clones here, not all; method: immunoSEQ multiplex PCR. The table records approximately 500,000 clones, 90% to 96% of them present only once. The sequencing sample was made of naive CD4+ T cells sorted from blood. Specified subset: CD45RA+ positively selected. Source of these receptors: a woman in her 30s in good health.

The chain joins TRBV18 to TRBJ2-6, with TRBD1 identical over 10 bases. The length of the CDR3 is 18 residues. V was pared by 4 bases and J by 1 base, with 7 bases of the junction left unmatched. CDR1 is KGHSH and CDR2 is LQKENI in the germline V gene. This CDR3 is CASSLGQGVFSGANVLTF. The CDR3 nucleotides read TGTGCCAGCTCACTAGGACAGGGGGTCTTTTCTGGGGCCAACGTCCTGACTTTC.

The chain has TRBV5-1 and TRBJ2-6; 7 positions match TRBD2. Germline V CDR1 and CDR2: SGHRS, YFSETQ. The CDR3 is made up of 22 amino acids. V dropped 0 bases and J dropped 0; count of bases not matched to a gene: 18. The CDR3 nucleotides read TGCGCCAGCAGCTTGGTATCCCCGAGGGGAGGGACTACCTTCTCTGGGGCCAACGTCCTGACTTTC. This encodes CASSLVSPRGGTTFSGANVLTF.

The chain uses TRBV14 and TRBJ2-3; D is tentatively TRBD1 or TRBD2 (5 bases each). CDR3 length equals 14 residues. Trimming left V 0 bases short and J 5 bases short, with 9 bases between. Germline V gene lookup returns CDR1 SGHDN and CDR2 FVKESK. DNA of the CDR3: TGTGCCAGCAGCCAAGAATGGGGGAGAGATACGCAGTATTTT. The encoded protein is CASSQEWGRDTQYF. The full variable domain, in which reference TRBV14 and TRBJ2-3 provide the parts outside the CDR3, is EAGVTQFPSHSVIEKGQTVTLRCDPISGHDNLYWYRRVMGKEIKFLLHFVKESKQDESGMPNNRFLAERTGGTYSTLKVQPAELEDSGVYFCASSQEWGRDTQYFGPGTRLTVL.

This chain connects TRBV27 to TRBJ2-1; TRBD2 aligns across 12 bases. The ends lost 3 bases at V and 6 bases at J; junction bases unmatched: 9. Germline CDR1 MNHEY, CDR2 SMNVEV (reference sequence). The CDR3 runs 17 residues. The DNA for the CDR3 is TGTGCCAGCAGTTTCCTCCGACTAGCGGGAGCCCCCAATGAGCAGTTCTTC. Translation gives CASSFLRLAGAPNEQFF.

The CDR3 sequence is CATSRAAKGETQYF. In DNA form, the CDR3 reads TGTGCCACCAGCAGAGCTGCTAAGGGAGAGACCCAGTACTTC. The V and J genes are TRBV15 and TRBJ2-5; D not resolved. The V end was cut by 1 base, the J end by 4 bases, with 10 bases between. This CDR3 region has 14 residues. Germline assignment: CDR1 LNHNV and CDR2 YYDKDF (reference sequence).

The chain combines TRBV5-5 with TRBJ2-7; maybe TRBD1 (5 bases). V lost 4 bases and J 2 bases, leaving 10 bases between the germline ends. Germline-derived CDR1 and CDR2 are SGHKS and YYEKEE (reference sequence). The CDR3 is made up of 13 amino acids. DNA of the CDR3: TGTGCCAGCAGCCCCAGGGTAACCTACGAGCAGTACTTC. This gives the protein CASSPRVTYEQYF.

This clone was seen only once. In nucleotides, the CDR3 is TGTGCCAGCAGTTGCCCTACTAGCGGGATACAAGAGACCCAGTACTTC. It codes for CASSCPTSGIQETQYF. V usage is TRBV6-5 and J usage is TRBJ2-5, with TRBD2 matching over 10 bases. The length of the CDR3 is 16 residues. V shed 4 bases and J 2 bases; nucleotides not matched to a gene: 7. The germline CDR1 and CDR2 sequences are MNHEY and SVGAGI.

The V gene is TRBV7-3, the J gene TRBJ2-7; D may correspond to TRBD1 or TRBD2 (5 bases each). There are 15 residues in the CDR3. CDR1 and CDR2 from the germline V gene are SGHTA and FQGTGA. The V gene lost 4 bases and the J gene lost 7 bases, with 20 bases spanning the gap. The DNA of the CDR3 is TGTGCCAGCAGCTCCACCGGGACCGGCCGAGGGGAGCAGTACTTC. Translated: CASSSTGTGRGEQYF.

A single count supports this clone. CDR3 coding DNA: TGTGCCATCATACAACCCCCCTACGGGCGACCGAACTCCTACAATGAGCAGTTCTTC. This gives the protein CAIIQPPYGRPNSYNEQFF. This chain connects TRBV19 to TRBJ2-1; D unclear. V gave up 10 bases and J gave up 0 bases, with 28 bases separating them. Germline CDR1 and CDR2: LNHDA and SQIVND (reference sequence). The CDR3 is 19 amino acids.

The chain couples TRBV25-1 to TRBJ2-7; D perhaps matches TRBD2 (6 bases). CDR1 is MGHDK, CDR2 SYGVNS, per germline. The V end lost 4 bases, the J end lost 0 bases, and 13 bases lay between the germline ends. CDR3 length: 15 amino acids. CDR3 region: CASSGAGWSSYEQYF. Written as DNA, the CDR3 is TGTGCCAGCAGTGGTGCGGGGTGGTCCTCCTACGAGCAGTACTTC.

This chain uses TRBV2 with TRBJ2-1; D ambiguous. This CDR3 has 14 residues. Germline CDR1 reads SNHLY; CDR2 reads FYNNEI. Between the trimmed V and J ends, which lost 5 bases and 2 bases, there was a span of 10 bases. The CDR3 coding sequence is TGTGCCAGCAGTCCGTATAGTACCTACAATGAGCAGTTCTTC. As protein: CASSPYSTYNEQFF.

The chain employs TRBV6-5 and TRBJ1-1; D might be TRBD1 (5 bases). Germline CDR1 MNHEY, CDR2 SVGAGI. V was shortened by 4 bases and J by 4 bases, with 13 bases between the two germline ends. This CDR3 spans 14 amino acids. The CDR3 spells CASSWVRGSTEAFF. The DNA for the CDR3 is TGTGCCAGCAGTTGGGTGAGGGGTAGCACTGAAGCTTTCTTT.

CDR3 residues: CASSLPIHTYEQYF. In nucleotides, the CDR3 is TGTGCCAGCAGCTTGCCGATTCACACCTACGAGCAGTACTTC. The chain couples TRBV7-3 to TRBJ2-7, with D hard to call. Trimming removed 3 bases from V and 2 bases from J, with 11 bases in between. CDR3 length equals 14 residues. The germline gives CDR1 SGHTA, CDR2 FQGTGA.

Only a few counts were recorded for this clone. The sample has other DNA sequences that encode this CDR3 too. In DNA, the CDR3 is TGTGCCAGCAGTTTATTGGGGACTGAAGCTTTCTTT. This gives the protein CASSLLGTEAFF. The chain is built from TRBV28 and TRBJ1-1; D is unclear. This CDR3 comprises 12 residues. Trimming stripped 1 base from V and 5 bases from J, with 5 bases between. In germline, CDR1 is MDHEN, CDR2 SYDVKM.

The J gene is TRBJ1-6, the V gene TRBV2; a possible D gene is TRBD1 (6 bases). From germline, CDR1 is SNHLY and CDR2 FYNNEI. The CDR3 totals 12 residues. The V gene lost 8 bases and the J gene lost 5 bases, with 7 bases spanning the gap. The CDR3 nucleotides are TGTGCCAGCCGACAGGATAATTCACCCCTCCACTTT. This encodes CASRQDNSPLHF.

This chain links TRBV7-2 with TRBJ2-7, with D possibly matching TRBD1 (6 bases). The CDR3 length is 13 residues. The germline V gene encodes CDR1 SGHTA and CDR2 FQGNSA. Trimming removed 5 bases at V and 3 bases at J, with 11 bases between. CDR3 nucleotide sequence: TGTGCCAGCAGCGGACAGACGTTCTACGAGCAGTACTTC. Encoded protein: CASSGQTFYEQYF.

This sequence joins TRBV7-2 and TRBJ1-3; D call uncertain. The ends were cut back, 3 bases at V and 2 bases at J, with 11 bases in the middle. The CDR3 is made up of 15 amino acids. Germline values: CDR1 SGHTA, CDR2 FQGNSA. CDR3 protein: CASSFFTPTGNTIYF. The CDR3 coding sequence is TGTGCCAGCAGCTTTTTCACCCCAACTGGAAACACCATATATTTT.

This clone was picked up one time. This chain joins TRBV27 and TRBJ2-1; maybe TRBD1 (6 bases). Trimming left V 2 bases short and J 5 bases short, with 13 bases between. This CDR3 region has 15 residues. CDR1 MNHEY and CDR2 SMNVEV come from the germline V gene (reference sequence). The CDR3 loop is CASSLTPDRNNEQFF. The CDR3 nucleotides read TGTGCCAGCAGTTTAACCCCGGACAGAAACAATGAGCAGTTCTTC.

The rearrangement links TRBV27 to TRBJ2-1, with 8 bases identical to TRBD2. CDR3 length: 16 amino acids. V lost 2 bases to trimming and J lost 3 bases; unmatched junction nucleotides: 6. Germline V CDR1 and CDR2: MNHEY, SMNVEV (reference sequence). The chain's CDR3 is CASSLASGSLYNEQFF. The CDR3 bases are TGTGCCAGCAGTTTAGCCAGCGGGAGTCTCTACAATGAGCAGTTCTTC.

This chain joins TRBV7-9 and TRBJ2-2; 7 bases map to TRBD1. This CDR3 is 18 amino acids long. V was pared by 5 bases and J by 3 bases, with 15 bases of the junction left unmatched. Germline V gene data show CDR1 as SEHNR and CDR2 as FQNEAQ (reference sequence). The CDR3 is CASSQARTRDSYTGELFF. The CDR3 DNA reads TGTGCCAGCAGCCAGGCCCGAACTAGGGACAGCTACACCGGGGAGCTGTTTTTT.

CDR3 region: CASSLTGVGQFF. The DNA of the CDR3 is TGTGCCAGCAGTTTGACAGGGGTAGGGCAGTTCTTC. The chain couples TRBV9 to TRBJ2-1; 8 nucleotides line up with TRBD1. V gave up 5 bases and J gave up 12 bases; unmatched junction bases: 7. Germline CDR1 and CDR2: SGDLS and YYNGEE. The CDR3 is 12 amino acids.

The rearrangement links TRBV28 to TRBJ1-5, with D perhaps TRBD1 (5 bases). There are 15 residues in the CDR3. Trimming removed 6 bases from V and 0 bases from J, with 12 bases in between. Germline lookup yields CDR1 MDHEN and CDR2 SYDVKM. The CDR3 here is CASRGVGASNQPQHF. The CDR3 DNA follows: TGTGCCAGCAGAGGCGTCGGGGCTAGCAATCAGCCCCAGCATTTT.

CDR3 loop: CASSSNTTRGQRHHQPQHF. As DNA, the CDR3 is TGTGCCAGCAGCTCTAATACTACACGGGGCCAAAGGCACCATCAGCCCCAGCATTTT. This chain connects TRBV7-5 to TRBJ1-5. TRBV7-5 is deemed a pseudogene. The CDR3 totals 19 residues.

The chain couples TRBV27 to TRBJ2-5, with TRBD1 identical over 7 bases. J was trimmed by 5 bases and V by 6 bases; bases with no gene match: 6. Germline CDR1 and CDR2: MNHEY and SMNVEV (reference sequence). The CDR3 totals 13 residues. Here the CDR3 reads CASRLTGVETQYF. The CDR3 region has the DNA TGTGCCAGCAGGTTAACAGGGGTGGAGACCCAGTACTTC.